These 21 T cell receptor beta chains originate from one sample sequenced in a study of blood T cell repertoires in COVID-19. Some clones are missing from TCRdb's copy, which holds only in-frame ones; the method was immunoSEQ multiplex PCR. Among 200,000 to 250,000 clones, around 86% were seen once, and the ten largest hold 11%. Sequences were obtained from peripheral blood. The source of these receptors is a man in his fifties with COVID-19, enrolled during active disease.

The chain's CDR3 is CASSPGQAGYTGELFF. The CDR3 coding sequence is TGTGCCAGCAGCCCGGGACAGGCCGGCTACACCGGGGAGCTGTTTTTT. The chain uses TRBV7-3 and TRBJ2-2; 8 bases are a match to TRBD1. V lost 5 bases to trimming and J lost 3 bases; unmatched junction nucleotides: 8. This CDR3 has 16 amino acids. The germline V gene encodes CDR1 SGHTA and CDR2 FQGTGA.

The chain recombines TRBV6-2 or TRBV6-3 with TRBJ1-2; 9 bases are shared with TRBD1. Trimming at V came to 3 bases and at J to 6 bases, leaving 11 bases not matched to a gene. Germline assignment: CDR1 MNHEY and CDR2 SVGEGT. This CDR3 is built from 16 residues. CDR3 in DNA: TGTGCCAGCAGTTATGGGGATCCGGGACAGGGTGATGGCTACACCTTC. Translating it yields CASSYGDPGQGDGYTF.

The chain is built from TRBV19 and TRBJ2-3; 9 nucleotides align to TRBD2. Germline values: CDR1 LNHDA, CDR2 SQIVND (reference sequence). J lost 4 bases, V lost 9 bases, and 8 bases had no gene match. The CDR3 is 14 residues long. The CDR3 region has the DNA TGTGCCAGCCGAGCGGGGGGTCCGCCAGATACGCAGTATTTT. It is translated as CASRAGGPPDTQYF.

The V gene is TRBV11-2, the J gene TRBJ2-3, with 7 bases identical to TRBD2. Trimming cost V 5 bases and J 1 base; bases outside gene matches: 9. Germline V gives CDR1 SGHAT, CDR2 FQNNGV. The CDR3 has 16 residues. The DNA of the CDR3 is TGTGCCAGCAGCCCAGTTTCCAGCGGGGGCACAGATACGCAGTATTTT. Its protein is CASSPVSSGGTDTQYF.

This sequence joins TRBV19 and TRBJ1-1; 8 bases line up with TRBD1. Germline CDR1 is LNHDA and CDR2 is SQIVND (reference sequence). The J segment lost 3 bases and the V segment lost 1 base, leaving 13 bases of the junction unmatched. The CDR3 consists of 18 residues. For the CDR3, the DNA is TGTGCCAGTAGTATAGGGACAGGGTATTACCCACCCGACACTGAAGCTTTCTTT. Residues: CASSIGTGYYPPDTEAFF.

The chain links TRBV10-2 to TRBJ1-5; TRBD1 aligns across 10 bases. The germline CDR1 and CDR2 sequences are WSHSY and SAAADI. This CDR3 has 14 amino acids. After removal of 6 bases from V and 4 bases from J, the junction contained 3 bases not matched to a gene. The CDR3 here is CASRGTGANQPQHF. The CDR3 DNA reads TGCGCCAGCAGGGGGACAGGGGCAAATCAGCCCCAGCATTTT.

The J gene is TRBJ1-6, the V gene TRBV4-2, with D unclear. This CDR3 contains 16 residues. Germline V gives CDR1 LGHNA, CDR2 YNFKEQ. V was trimmed by 4 bases and J by 3 bases, leaving 13 bases between them. The CDR3 spells CASSPDRRGYNSPLHF. In nucleotides, the CDR3 is TGTGCCAGCAGCCCTGATCGTCGGGGCTATAATTCACCCCTCCACTTT.

V is TRBV27 and J is TRBJ2-1, with 9 bases fitting TRBD2. With 3 bases clipped from V and 6 bases from J, the junction kept 12 bases outside the gene matches. CDR3 length equals 17 residues. Per germline, CDR1 MNHEY and CDR2 SMNVEV (reference sequence). CDR3 in DNA: TGTGCCAGCAGTTTCAACCCTTGGGCGGGGGGGAGCAATGAGCAGTTCTTC. It translates to CASSFNPWAGGSNEQFF.

The chain joins TRBV5-1 to TRBJ1-1; tentative D call: TRBD1 (5 bases). Trimming removed 3 bases at V and 5 bases at J, with 14 bases between. The germline V gene has CDR1 SGHRS and CDR2 YFSETQ. This CDR3 contains 14 residues. CDR3 sequence reads: CASSSGILETEAFF. The CDR3 DNA sequence: TGCGCCAGCAGCTCAGGGATCCTGGAGACTGAAGCTTTCTTT.

The chain has TRBV15 and TRBJ2-7; 10 nucleotides line up with TRBD2. Germline V gene data show CDR1 as LNHNV and CDR2 as YYDKDF (reference sequence). The ends lost 1 base at V and 2 bases at J; junction bases unmatched: 5. This CDR3 has 16 amino acids. The CDR3 sequence: CATSRGGTSVPYEQYF. As DNA, the CDR3 is TGTGCCACCAGCAGAGGTGGGACTAGCGTTCCCTACGAGCAGTACTTC.

The CDR3, as DNA: TGTGCCAGCAGCCAAAACAGGGGGCGCGAGGGAGAAAAACTGTTTTTT. Translation: CASSQNRGREGEKLFF. V usage is TRBV14 and J usage is TRBJ1-4; TRBD1 agrees at 9 bases. This CDR3 region has 16 residues. Germline V gives CDR1 SGHDN, CDR2 FVKESK. Germline trimming cut 2 bases from V and 8 bases from J; bases unmatched to any gene: 9.

CDR3 residues: CASSSTSGAGRNYGYTF. Written as DNA, the CDR3 is TGTGCCAGCAGCTCAACTAGCGGGGCGGGTCGGAACTATGGCTACACCTTC. The J gene is TRBJ1-2, the V gene TRBV11-2; tentatively, D is TRBD1 (5 bases). The V gene lost 4 bases and the J gene lost 2 bases, with 20 bases spanning the gap. Germline lookup yields CDR1 SGHAT and CDR2 FQNNGV. This CDR3 contains 17 residues.

The chain is built from TRBV27 and TRBJ2-1; D is ambiguous. The CDR3 runs 16 residues. Germline V CDR1 and CDR2: MNHEY, SMNVEV (reference sequence). V dropped 1 base and J dropped 7 bases, with 17 bases sitting between them. Here the CDR3 DNA reads TGTGCCAGCAGTTTATTGTTTAGGCGGCTTTGGAATGAGCAGTTCTTC. Translating it yields CASSLLFRRLWNEQFF.

The chain combines TRBV27 with TRBJ2-2; D possibly corresponds to TRBD1 (6 bases). CDR1 and CDR2 from the germline V gene are MNHEY and SMNVEV (reference sequence). V was clipped by 4 bases and J by 3 bases, with 18 bases between them. The CDR3 runs to 17 residues. CDR3 residues: CASSSQSRTAYTGELFF. The CDR3 DNA reads TGTGCCAGCAGTTCCCAATCAAGGACAGCGTACACCGGGGAGCTGTTTTTT.

As to this clone: In the same sample, other DNA sequences code for this CDR3. This sequence joins TRBV5-4 and TRBJ2-5; D unresolved. Germline assignment: CDR1 SGHNT and CDR2 YYREEE (reference sequence). The CDR3 runs to 13 residues. V was clipped by 1 base and J by 0 bases, with 4 bases between them. The CDR3 DNA is TGTGCCAGCAGCTTGACAGACCAAGAGACCCAGTACTTC. This encodes CASSLTDQETQYF.

This clone was observed a single time. V and J are TRBV6-4 and TRBJ2-2, with 9 bases lining up with TRBD2. Germline CDR1 and CDR2: MRHNA and SNTAGT. The CDR3 spans 17 residues. J was trimmed by 5 bases and V by 4 bases; bases with no gene match: 11. The CDR3: CASSARAGGPLTGELFF. DNA for the CDR3: TGTGCCAGCAGTGCTCGAGCGGGGGGCCCGTTGACCGGGGAGCTGTTTTTT.

The genes are TRBV19 and TRBJ2-7, with D maybe TRBD1 (6 bases). V dropped 3 bases and J dropped 4 bases, with 16 bases sitting between them. Germline V lookup: CDR1 LNHDA, CDR2 SQIVND (reference sequence). The CDR3 sequence is 15 residues long. DNA of the CDR3: TGTGCCAGTAGTATTTCGTCGGTCAGGGGATACGAGCAGTACTTC. The encoded protein is CASSISSVRGYEQYF.

CDR3 loop: CASTPSPGGDQPQHF. The CDR3 nucleotides are TGTGCCAGCACGCCAAGTCCAGGGGGTGATCAGCCCCAGCATTTT. The gene calls are TRBV28 and TRBJ1-5, with 7 bases aligning to TRBD1. There are 15 residues in the CDR3. The V and J ends lost 7 bases and 5 bases, in that order; junction bases with no gene match: 11. Germline CDR1 MDHEN, CDR2 SYDVKM.

The rearrangement joins TRBV9 to TRBJ2-1; 7 bases map to TRBD2. Losses at the gene ends were 1 base for V and 9 bases for J; bases not matched to a gene: 1. Looked up from germline, CDR1 is SGDLS and CDR2 is YYNGEE. The CDR3 totals 12 residues. The CDR3 DNA is TGTGCCAGCAGCGTATGGGGGGGTGAGCAGTTCTTC. It encodes CASSVWGGEQFF. Supplemented by reference TRBV9 and TRBJ2-1, the full variable domain reads DSGVTQTPKHLITATGQRVTLRCSPRSGDLSVYWYQQSLDQGLQFLIQYYNGEERAKGNILERFSAQQFPDLHSELNLSSLELGDSALYFCASSVWGGEQFFGPGTRLTVL.

This clone has a single count. The chain carries TRBV12-5 and TRBJ1-5, with unresolved D. The length of the CDR3 is 12 residues. The V gene lost 4 bases and the J gene lost 11 bases, with 12 bases spanning the gap. Germline loops: CDR1 LGHNT, CDR2 FRNRAP. This CDR3 reads CASGYQPPAQHF. CDR3 nucleotide sequence: TGTGCTAGTGGTTACCAACCACCAGCCCAGCATTTT.

The chain links TRBV7-8 to TRBJ2-7, with TRBD2 matching over 7 bases. Germline values: CDR1 SGHVS, CDR2 FQNEAQ. The trim removed 7 bases at V and 3 bases at J, leaving 6 bases unmatched. The CDR3 has 13 residues. The CDR3 sequence is CASTIREGYEQYF. The CDR3 nucleotides are TGTGCCAGCACCATCAGGGAGGGCTACGAGCAGTACTTC.